A selection of T cell receptor beta chains follows, all from one sample in a study of cytomegalovirus exposure and HLA in healthy donors. The method was immunoSEQ multiplex PCR; TCRdb's version includes in-frame clones alone and lacks a portion of them. The sample has roughly 120,000 clones, about 79% seen once; the top ten hold around 4.5%. The sample consisted of PBMCs. These receptor sequences come from a man younger than 40 in good health and CMV-seropositive. CDR3s leave out the opening cysteine and the closing phenylalanine or tryptophan. The D gene is left open where the match is weak.

j_call d_call v_call cdr3_aa
TRBJ2-3 . TRBV6-4 ASSEQGGTQY
TRBJ2-3 . TRBV7-2 ASSFLLTDTQY
TRBJ1-2 . TRBV11-1 ASSYVMDSSNGYT
TRBJ1-3 . TRBV27 ASSPGWGPVSGNTIY
TRBJ2-5 TRBD2 TRBV5-1 ASSWGLAGEETQY
TRBJ2-5 TRBD2 TRBV6-5 ASSLAGPYGSQY
TRBJ1-4 TRBD1 TRBV7-9 ASSLADRAGEKLF
TRBJ2-2 . TRBV21-1 ASSKEGVLAENTGELF
TRBJ2-2 . TRBV9 ASSLAPGVLTTGELF
TRBJ2-1 TRBD2 TRBV11-2 ASSLRLAGGWDNEQF
TRBJ2-7 . TRBV6-6 ASFGWTESSYEQY
TRBJ2-7 . TRBV19 ASSMIPRVEQY
TRBJ2-2 . TRBV11-2 ASSRNRVDTGELF
TRBJ1-4 . TRBV28 ASSSLRAPTNEKLF
TRBJ2-3 . TRBV23-1 ASSHPPRLASDTQY
TRBJ1-1 . TRBV6-5 ASSYVREQEAF
TRBJ2-5 TRBD2 TRBV5-6 ASSLGLAGGPGETQY
TRBJ2-1 TRBD2 TRBV7-9 ASSFGLGRFDEQF
TRBJ2-1 TRBD2 TRBV4-2 ASSQGDSGGSYNEQF
TRBJ1-1 TRBD1 TRBV5-5 AGHRTGVNTEAF
TRBJ1-3 TRBD1 TRBV9 ASSDGTAGNTIY
TRBJ1-1 . TRBV5-1 ASGGGDRTEAF
TRBJ1-1 TRBD1 TRBV5-4 ASSGEPGQGNTEAF
TRBJ2-7 TRBD1 TRBV6-5 ASSYAAQGAGEQY
TRBJ1-2 TRBD1 TRBV4-3 ASSQGERTGRGYT
TRBJ2-7 . TRBV5-6 ASSIRESEQY
TRBJ1-2 . TRBV6-5 ASRALIGGGYT
TRBJ2-5 TRBD1 TRBV5-5 ASSLFRTGEETQY
TRBJ2-5 . TRBV6-4 ATPLTQY
TRBJ2-3 TRBD2 TRBV7-2 ASSLVSGRRINTDTQY
TRBJ2-6 . TRBV29-1 SVAAQGSGANVLT
TRBJ2-2 . TRBV25-1 ASSEISDTGELF
TRBJ1-3 . TRBV5-6 ASSLGSTGNTIY
TRBJ1-1 . TRBV12-5 ASALIGGSTEAF
TRBJ1-2 TRBD1 TRBV7-9 ASSVGTAGDLYGYT
TRBJ2-3 TRBD2 TRBV4-2 ASSPSGRQDTQY
TRBJ2-1 . TRBV5-1 ASSPLKSGHYNEQF
TRBJ2-3 TRBD2 TRBV6-4 ASSEFTSGGADTQY
TRBJ2-3 . TRBV30 AWGFINSPGTDTQY
TRBJ2-2 TRBD2 TRBV7-2 ASSRGTSGSYTGELF
TRBJ2-2 . TRBV4-2 ASSQDEGVNTGELF
TRBJ1-5 . TRBV5-1 ASSLYAGNQPQH
TRBJ2-5 TRBD1 TRBV6-4 ASPEGTGGLETQY
TRBJ1-5 TRBD1 TRBV4-1 ASSQGLDRERQPQH
TRBJ2-7 . TRBV11-2 ASNPWGLAVYEQY
TRBJ2-7 . TRBV4-3 ASSQDHSGAYEQY
TRBJ2-1 TRBD2 TRBV27 ASIRTSGRDNEQF
TRBJ1-3 TRBD1 TRBV7-9 SSSPGPGQGLNLIY
TRBJ1-2 . TRBV5-1 ASSQTGDFDGYT
TRBJ2-3 . TRBV29-1 SGTQGGGGTDTQY
TRBJ2-7 . TRBV7-2 ASSFQQGDPSYEQY
TRBJ2-7 TRBD1 TRBV27 ASSPHRGSPKNREYEQY
TRBJ1-5 . TRBV28 ASRSPVRRVDQPQH
TRBJ2-5 TRBD2 TRBV7-9 ASSLGRRGGETQY
TRBJ1-6 . TRBV5-4 ASSLRGKGEPLH
TRBJ2-3 . TRBV7-9 ASSLGSTDTQY
TRBJ1-1 . TRBV5-4 ASSLDRNTEAF